This record covers a single T cell receptor (beta chain). The sample originates from a study of cytomegalovirus exposure and HLA in healthy donors. It was with 60 Vbeta and 13 Jbeta primers that the PCR ran. Libraries were prepared by immunoSEQ multiplex PCR; TCRdb keeps only in-frame clonotypes and omits some of them. Of hundreds of thousands of clones in the sample, 65% to 85% are singletons; the top ten hold roughly 0.66%. Deletions cut 8 bases from V and 0 bases from J, with 12 bases between. Germline loops: CDR1 MNHNS, CDR2 SASEGT. This CDR3 region has 14 residues. The rearrangement uses TRBV6-1 and TRBJ2-3; D is possibly TRBD2 (6 bases). Material: PBMCs. This receptor was taken from a boy between 2 and 10 years old in good health and CMV-seronegative. The CDR3 sequence: CASGEGTSTDTQYF. The CDR3 bases are TGTGCCAGCGGGGAAGGGACTAGCACAGATACGCAGTATTTT.